Presented here are 6 T cell receptor beta chains from one specimen sequenced in a study of OX40 agonist ivuxolimab in advanced cancers. Assay: immunoSEQ multiplex PCR; the TCRdb copy retains only in-frame clones and omits some. The top ten clones hold 8.4% of a sample with more than 80,000 clones, 91% of them seen once. This sample comprised CD4+ or CD8+ T cells sorted from blood, obtained in a trial of the OX40 agonist ivuxolimab. The receptors originated from an adult with an advanced solid tumor such as melanoma, head and neck, liver or kidney cancer.

The genes are TRBV11-3 and TRBJ2-2; D remains unclear. The V gene lost 7 bases and the J gene lost 5 bases, with 14 bases spanning the gap. Germline CDR1 reads SGHNT; CDR2 reads YENEEA. This CDR3 is 14 amino acids long. The CDR3 sequence: CASNSPPSTGELFF. CDR3 DNA sequence: TGTGCCAGCAACTCCCCACCATCAACCGGGGAGCTGTTTTTT.

This chain links TRBV12-5 with TRBJ2-3; possibly TRBD1 for D (6 bases). The length of the CDR3 is 15 residues. V was pared by 6 bases and J by 0 bases, with 13 bases between. Germline V gene lookup returns CDR1 LGHNT and CDR2 FRNRAP. CDR3 region: CASGFAQGSTDTQYF. Here the CDR3 DNA reads TGTGCTAGTGGGTTCGCCCAGGGGAGCACAGATACGCAGTATTTT.

V is TRBV25-1 and J is TRBJ1-6; no clear D gene. Germline V lookup: CDR1 MGHDK, CDR2 SYGVNS. This CDR3 has 10 amino acids. V shed 4 bases and J shed 14 bases, with 6 bases lying between them. CDR3 loop: CASSGLALHF. The CDR3 region has the DNA TGTGCCAGCAGTGGCTTGGCCCTCCACTTT.

This chain links TRBV4-3 with TRBJ1-6; no clear D. Trimming left V 0 bases short and J 7 bases short, with 7 bases between. Germline CDR1 reads LGHNA; CDR2 reads YSLEER. The CDR3 runs to 14 residues. CDR3 coding DNA: TGCGCCAGCAGCCAAGAGTGGTTCAATTCACCCCTCCACTTT. Translated: CASSQEWFNSPLHF.

This chain uses TRBV7-6 with TRBJ2-1, with 7 bases that match TRBD2. CDR1 SGHVS and CDR2 FNYEAQ come from the germline V gene. The CDR3 has 16 residues. J lost 8 bases, V lost 1 base, and 11 bases had no gene match. The CDR3 DNA sequence: TGTGCCAGCAGCTTAGTGGGGGACTACGGTGGCGATGAGCAGTTCTTC. Translated: CASSLVGDYGGDEQFF.

This clone has a count of ten or more. This chain connects TRBV4-1 to TRBJ1-2; no definite D call. With 1 base removed from V and 6 bases from J, the gap between germline ends came to 15 bases. Germline V gives CDR1 MGHRA, CDR2 YSYEKL. The CDR3 totals 15 residues. CDR3 DNA: TGCGCCAGCAGCCAAGTTGACCCCGGCGGCGATGGCTACACCTTC. As protein: CASSQVDPGGDGYTF.